This entry lists 4 T cell receptor beta chains sequenced from one sample in a study of CD8+CD57+ T cells in acquired aplastic anemia. Patients sequenced had flow cytometry evidence of CD8+CD57+ cell expansion. Genomic DNA constituted the template upon which TCR beta VDJ and CDR3 profiling was performed. One entry per CDR3 protein, called by TCRdb with MiXCR from the reads. The repertoire includes a few hundred thousand distinct CDR3 sequences, around 82% of them detected once, and around 40% sits in the top ten. The sample consisted of sorted CD4+, CD8+, or CD8+CD57+ T cells (not recorded which) from PBMCs. These receptors came from a human donor with aplastic anemia.

The chain recombines TRBV19 with TRBJ2-7; unclear D gene. The CDR3 contains 13 residues. Trimming pared 3 bases from V and 0 bases from J, leaving 6 bases between. Germline-derived CDR1 and CDR2 are LNHDA and SQIVND (reference sequence). The CDR3 DNA sequence: TGTGCCAGTAGTATGGCCGCCTCCTACGAGCAGTACTTC. Translated: CASSMAASYEQYF.

The chain combines TRBV2 with TRBJ1-4, with TRBD1 as a possible D gene (6 bases). The CDR3 runs 15 residues. CDR1 is SNHLY and CDR2 is FYNNEI in the germline V gene. The V end lost 6 bases, the J end lost 14 bases, and 25 bases lay between the germline ends. CDR3 DNA: TGTGCCAGCAGCTTAAGCGGGACAACTACGGAGTATCTGTTTTTT. This encodes CASSLSGTTTEYLFF.

In the case of this clonotype: Germline and junction disagree at one end, which may indicate a read error. The chain employs TRBV7-9 and TRBJ1-2; D is uncertain. CDR3 length: 12 residues. CDR1 is SEHNR and CDR2 is FQNEAQ in the germline V gene (reference sequence). DNA for the CDR3: TGTGCCAGCAGCCGGGTGAGTTCTGGCTACGCTTTT. It is translated as CASSRVSSGYAF.

This clonotype was found once. V is TRBV9 and J is TRBJ2-1; D ambiguous. In germline, CDR1 is SGDLS, CDR2 YYNGEE. With 4 bases removed from V and 8 bases from J, the gap between germline ends came to 13 bases. CDR3 length: 13 residues. The CDR3: CASSRLISHEQFF. The CDR3 DNA is TGTGCCAGCAGCCGCCTCATTAGCCATGAGCAGTTCTTC.